The 32 T cell receptor beta chains below come from one sample, sequenced in a study of T cell responses to AZD1222 COVID-19 vaccine. Clones were read by immunoSEQ multiplex PCR, and TCRdb kept only the in-frame ones, dropping some. The sample yields 90,000 to 150,000 clones, around 85% seen once. Here the sequenced sample was peripheral blood, taken on day 0 of AZD1222 vaccination. Receptors originate from an adult in good health.

Of note for this clone: Other DNA sequences within the sample encode an identical CDR3. V usage is TRBV11-2 and J usage is TRBJ2-2; perhaps TRBD2 as D (7 bases). Germline V gives CDR1 SGHAT, CDR2 FQNNGV. V lost 1 base and J 5 bases, leaving 11 bases between the germline ends. This CDR3 comprises 15 residues. CDR3 residues: CASSLAEGGTGELFF. The DNA of the CDR3 is TGTGCCAGCAGCTTAGCAGAGGGGGGGACCGGGGAGCTGTTTTTT.

The genes are TRBV28 and TRBJ2-1, with 9 nucleotides matching TRBD1. Per germline, CDR1 MDHEN and CDR2 SYDVKM. V lost 3 bases, J lost 3 bases, and 3 bases stayed unmatched. The CDR3 runs to 15 residues. The CDR3 loop reads CASSFGTGNYNEQFF. Here the CDR3 DNA reads TGTGCCAGCAGTTTTGGGACAGGGAACTACAATGAGCAGTTCTTC. Variable domain in full (rest from reference TRBV28 and TRBJ2-1): DVKVTQSSRYLVKRTGEKVFLECVQDMDHENMFWYRQDPGLGLRLIYFSYDVKMKEKGDIPEGYSVSREKKERFSLILESASTNQTSMYLCASSFGTGNYNEQFFGPGTRLTVL.

The J gene is TRBJ2-7, the V gene TRBV21-1; the D segment call TRBD2 is taken from the table without a DNA check. TRBV21-1 is a pseudogene locus. There are 17 residues in the CDR3. The CDR3 is CASSKWFSASGSYEQYF. The CDR3 DNA is TGTGCCAGCAGCAAATGGTTCTCGGCTAGCGGATCCTACGAGCAGTACTTC.

This sequence joins TRBV28 and TRBJ2-2; D not certain. Deletions cut 5 bases from V and 5 bases from J, with 6 bases between. Germline V CDR1 and CDR2: MDHEN, SYDVKM. The CDR3 sequence is 12 residues long. The CDR3: CASSLPTGELFF. The CDR3 nucleotides read TGTGCCAGCAGTCTTCCGACCGGGGAGCTGTTTTTT.

The chain uses TRBV7-2 and TRBJ2-3, with 8 positions matching TRBD2. The germline gives CDR1 SGHTA, CDR2 FQGNSA. The ends lost 1 base at V and 2 bases at J; junction bases unmatched: 2. This CDR3 is built from 15 residues. The CDR3 bases are TGTGCCAGCAGCTTAGGCGGGAGGATCACAGATACGCAGTATTTT. Its protein product is CASSLGGRITDTQYF.

CDR3 protein: CASRRIVLGTDTQYF. The CDR3 nucleotides are TGTGCCAGCAGGCGCATTGTCCTAGGCACAGATACGCAGTATTTT. This chain connects TRBV2 to TRBJ2-3, with D uncertain. The CDR3 runs 15 residues. V gave up 6 bases and J gave up 1 base, with 14 bases separating them. From germline, CDR1 is SNHLY and CDR2 FYNNEI.

This clone was counted only a few times. The chain has TRBV6-5 and TRBJ2-7, with D possibly being TRBD1 (6 bases). V was pared by 7 bases and J by 7 bases, with 17 bases between. CDR1 is MNHEY, CDR2 SVGAGI, per germline. The CDR3 contains 13 residues. The CDR3 sequence is CASKIKGVGEQYF. The CDR3, as DNA: TGTGCCAGCAAAATCAAGGGGGTTGGAGAGCAGTACTTC.

The chain recombines TRBV4-2 with TRBJ2-7; possibly TRBD1 or TRBD2 for D (5 bases each). This CDR3 is 16 amino acids long. The V and J ends lost 4 bases and 2 bases respectively, with 18 bases between them. Germline-derived CDR1 and CDR2 are LGHNA and YNFKEQ. Here the CDR3 DNA reads TGTGCCAGCAGCCGCCCACCGGGACGGACAACCTACGAGCAGTACTTC. Protein product: CASSRPPGRTTYEQYF.

The rearrangement links TRBV29-1 to TRBJ2-3, with D possibly being TRBD1 or TRBD2 (5 bases each). This CDR3 is 14 amino acids long. Germline-derived CDR1 and CDR2 are SQVTM and ANQGSEA. V lost 5 bases and J lost 7, with 19 bases in between. The CDR3 here is CSVPPGPGTYTQYF. The CDR3 DNA reads as TGCAGCGTTCCCCCGGGACCCGGTACATATACGCAGTATTTT.

J is TRBJ2-3 and V is TRBV7-9; 10 positions agree with TRBD2. The J segment lost 2 bases and the V segment lost 6 bases, leaving 8 bases of the junction unmatched. This CDR3 region has 16 residues. Per the germline V gene, CDR1 is SEHNR and CDR2 is FQNEAQ (reference sequence). The CDR3 region is CASSRRTSGVTDTQYF. CDR3 DNA: TGTGCCAGCAGTCGTCGGACTAGCGGTGTCACAGATACGCAGTATTTT.

The rearrangement uses TRBV25-1 and TRBJ2-1, with D uncertain. V was clipped by 9 bases and J by 5 bases, with 11 bases between them. There are 12 residues in the CDR3. Germline V gives CDR1 MGHDK, CDR2 SYGVNS. The CDR3 is CASGPSHNEQFF. The CDR3 bases are TGTGCCAGTGGTCCAAGTCACAATGAGCAGTTCTTC.

CDR3 region: CASSPGRGITEAFF. CDR3 DNA: TGTGCCAGCAGCCCGGGAAGGGGGATCACTGAAGCTTTCTTT. The genes are TRBV28 and TRBJ1-1; maybe TRBD1 (6 bases). The V gene lost 6 bases and the J gene lost 4 bases, with 15 bases spanning the gap. The CDR3 runs 14 residues. Germline loops: CDR1 MDHEN, CDR2 SYDVKM.

This clone was detected only a few times. The chain links TRBV4-2 to TRBJ2-2; maybe TRBD1 (6 bases). Germline CDR1 reads LGHNA; CDR2 reads YNFKEQ. This CDR3 is built from 16 residues. V lost 0 bases, J lost 1 base, and 9 bases lay in between. The chain's CDR3 is CASSQDRGQNTGELFF. DNA of the CDR3: TGTGCCAGCAGCCAAGATAGGGGACAGAACACCGGGGAGCTGTTTTTT.

The rearrangement joins TRBV24-1 to TRBJ2-3; tentative D call: TRBD1 (5 bases). The CDR3 runs to 14 residues. Germline V lookup: CDR1 KGHDR, CDR2 SFDVKD. Trimming cost V 5 bases and J 2 bases, with 10 bases left between them. This CDR3 reads CATSAGHITDTQYF. The CDR3 coding sequence is TGTGCCACCAGTGCCGGACACATCACAGATACGCAGTATTTT.

This clone has only a few counts. This chain links TRBV5-1 with TRBJ2-5; 11 positions agree with TRBD1. The J segment lost 2 bases and the V segment lost 0 bases, leaving 0 bases of the junction unmatched. The length of the CDR3 is 15 residues. Germline values: CDR1 SGHRS, CDR2 YFSETQ. CDR3 residues: CASSLGDRGQETQYF. Here the CDR3 DNA reads TGCGCCAGCAGCTTGGGGGACAGGGGGCAAGAGACCCAGTACTTC.

The chain combines TRBV30 with TRBJ1-4; TRBD1 matches at 10 bases. Unmatched junction bases numbered 6, after V lost 3 bases and J lost 8 bases. The germline V gene has CDR1 GTSNPN and CDR2 SVGIG (reference sequence). This CDR3 is 14 amino acids long. DNA for the CDR3: TGTGCCTGGAGCGCCGGGACAGGGGACGAAAAACTGTTTTTT. This encodes CAWSAGTGDEKLFF.

The J gene is TRBJ2-2, the V gene TRBV27, with D perhaps TRBD1 or TRBD2 (5 bases each). Germline V CDR1 and CDR2: MNHEY, SMNVEV (reference sequence). V dropped 8 bases and J dropped 0 bases, with 10 bases sitting between them. The CDR3 consists of 14 residues. The CDR3 is CASRGTANTGELFF. The CDR3 DNA reads as TGTGCCAGCCGAGGGACGGCGAACACCGGGGAGCTGTTTTTT.

This CDR3 reads CASSLAFGGNTEAFF. CDR3 coding DNA: TGCGCCAGCAGCTTGGCTTTCGGGGGCAACACTGAAGCTTTCTTT. The chain is built from TRBV5-1 and TRBJ1-1; TRBD1 might be the D (6 bases). From germline, CDR1 is SGHRS and CDR2 YFSETQ. Deletions cut 0 bases from V and 2 bases from J, with 11 bases between. CDR3 size: 15 residues.

This chain uses TRBV7-8 with TRBJ2-2; TRBD2 matches at 13 bases. CDR1 is SGHVS and CDR2 is FQNEAQ in the germline V gene. This CDR3 contains 18 residues. V gave up 0 bases and J gave up 1 base; unmatched junction bases: 2. The CDR3 spells CASSLAGLAGLNTGELFF. DNA for the CDR3: TGTGCCAGCAGCTTAGCGGGACTAGCGGGGTTGAACACCGGGGAGCTGTTTTTT.

The rearrangement links TRBV7-9 to TRBJ2-7; 7 nucleotides match TRBD2. Germline V gene data show CDR1 as SEHNR and CDR2 as FQNEAQ (reference sequence). This CDR3 contains 16 residues. With V trimmed by 5 bases and J by 0 bases, 10 bases remained unmatched. DNA for the CDR3: TGTGCCAGCAGCCGAGGGACCGGGGGGAGCTCCTACGAGCAGTACTTC. Translation gives CASSRGTGGSSYEQYF.

The rearrangement links TRBV9 to TRBJ1-1; no clear D gene. Germline-derived CDR1 and CDR2 are SGDLS and YYNGEE. V gave up 0 bases and J gave up 4 bases, with 10 bases separating them. CDR3 length equals 14 residues. The chain's CDR3 is CASSVGPGSTEAFF. CDR3 coding DNA: TGTGCCAGCAGCGTAGGGCCGGGTAGCACTGAAGCTTTCTTT.

The chain combines TRBV28 with TRBJ2-5, with D perhaps TRBD2 (5 bases). CDR1 is MDHEN, CDR2 SYDVKM, per germline. Trimming took off 7 bases at V and 5 bases at J, with 17 bases between the two ends. The CDR3 covers 14 residues. CDR3: CASMLRDPGETQYF. The DNA of the CDR3 is TGTGCCAGCATGCTCCGGGATCCGGGGGAGACCCAGTACTTC.

This chain connects TRBV7-2 to TRBJ1-1, with a possible D match to TRBD1 (6 bases). This CDR3 has 13 amino acids. CDR1 is SGHTA and CDR2 is FQGNSA in the germline V gene. Trimming cost V 10 bases and J 6 bases, with 18 bases left between them. The CDR3 nucleotides read TGTGCCACCATGAGGGGGGGGCCCCCTGAAGCTTTCTTT. Amino acid sequence: CATMRGGPPEAFF.

This clone has a handful of counts. The gene calls are TRBV14 and TRBJ2-7; D perhaps matches TRBD1 (6 bases). Trimming removed 1 base at V and 8 bases at J, with 12 bases between. CDR1 SGHDN and CDR2 FVKESK come from the germline V gene. The CDR3 has 13 residues. The CDR3 here is CASSQGGTTKQYF. The CDR3 region has the DNA TGTGCCAGCAGCCAAGGGGGGACAACCAAGCAGTACTTC.

The CDR3 DNA reads as TGTGCCAGCAGTCCTGTGGGCCTTAGGGCAGATACGCAGTATTTT. The encoded protein is CASSPVGLRADTQYF. The chain couples TRBV28 to TRBJ2-3; D ambiguous. Germline V gene data show CDR1 as MDHEN and CDR2 as SYDVKM. The CDR3 is made up of 15 amino acids. Trimming took off 5 bases at V and 4 bases at J, with 16 bases between the two ends.

The chain links TRBV4-1 to TRBJ1-1; the D gene is possibly TRBD1 (6 bases). The V gene lost 4 bases and the J gene lost 5 bases, with 11 bases spanning the gap. Germline V gene data show CDR1 as MGHRA and CDR2 as YSYEKL. The CDR3 consists of 13 residues. The CDR3 is CASSLRGVTEAFF. The CDR3 region has the DNA TGCGCCAGCAGCCTCAGGGGCGTGACTGAAGCTTTCTTT.

The chain uses TRBV5-1 and TRBJ1-1; D remains unclear. This CDR3 is built from 13 residues. V was cut by 0 bases and J by 4 bases, with 7 bases left in between. CDR1 and CDR2 (germline): SGHRS, YFSETQ. The DNA of the CDR3 is TGCGCCAGCAGCTTGGACGTGGTCACTGAAGCTTTCTTT. This gives the protein CASSLDVVTEAFF.

In DNA, the CDR3 is TGTGCCTGGAGTGTTGGAATGGGCGGGAGCTACGAGCAGTACTTC. It translates to CAWSVGMGGSYEQYF. V and J are TRBV30 and TRBJ2-7, with TRBD2 matching over 7 bases. Germline loops: CDR1 GTSNPN, CDR2 SVGIG (reference sequence). CDR3 size: 15 residues. V shed 0 bases and J 3 bases; nucleotides not matched to a gene: 8.

V is TRBV6-5 and J is TRBJ2-1; D might be TRBD1 (5 bases). The length of the CDR3 is 12 residues. V lost 3 bases, J lost 7 bases, and 7 bases lay in between. Germline CDR1 and CDR2: MNHEY and SVGAGI. Written as DNA, the CDR3 is TGTGCCAGCAGTTATCAGGGTAATGAGCAGTTCTTC. Its protein product is CASSYQGNEQFF.

CDR3 region: CASSFLGGPNYEQYF. For the CDR3, the DNA is TGCGCCAGCAGCTTTCTCGGGGGGCCTAACTACGAGCAGTACTTC. The J gene is TRBJ2-7, the V gene TRBV5-1, with D possibly TRBD2 on 7 matching bases. CDR1 and CDR2 from the germline V gene are SGHRS and YFSETQ. The CDR3 consists of 15 residues. V was pared by 2 bases and J by 3 bases, with 15 bases between.

V and J are TRBV6-6 and TRBJ2-1; 8 nucleotides line up with TRBD1. V gave up 0 bases and J gave up 3 bases; unmatched junction bases: 4. CDR3 length: 16 amino acids. The germline V gene encodes CDR1 MNHNY and CDR2 SVGAGI (reference sequence). The CDR3 region has the DNA TGTGCCAGCAGTTACTCAGGGGACAGGCTCTACAATGAGCAGTTCTTC. Protein product: CASSYSGDRLYNEQFF.

V usage is TRBV7-9 and J usage is TRBJ2-6; D remains ambiguous. CDR1 is SEHNR, CDR2 FQNEAQ, per germline (reference sequence). CDR3 length: 13 residues. V was trimmed by 3 bases and J by 4 bases, leaving 4 bases between them. This CDR3 is CASSFQGANVLTF. The CDR3 bases are TGTGCCAGCAGCTTCCAGGGGGCCAACGTCCTGACTTTC.